A selection of T cell receptor beta chains follows, all from one sample in a study of T cell responses to AZD1222 COVID-19 vaccine. Only in-frame clones appear in the TCRdb table, and some are missing; sequencing was by immunoSEQ multiplex PCR. The sample contains approximately 100,000 clones, roughly 89% of which appear only once. The sequenced sample was peripheral blood, obtained on day 0 of AZD1222 vaccination. The receptors were gathered from an adult in good health. The CDR3 runs from the conserved cysteine through the conserved F or W. D genes are given only for firm matches. A row's size may be missing; if present it is once, few, many or a size class.

clone_size j_call d_call v_call cdr3_aa cdr3_nt
NA TRBJ1-6 NA TRBV6-5 CASSYRENSPLHF TGTGCCAGCAGTTACAGGGAAAATTCACCCCTCCACTTT
NA TRBJ2-3 NA TRBV11-3 CASSLRNTQYF TGTGCCAGCAGCTTACGCAATACGCAGTATTTT
many TRBJ2-2 TRBD1 TRBV5-4 CASTDPGQGFSGELFF TGTGCCAGCACCGATCCGGGACAGGGGTTCAGCGGGGAGCTGTTTTTT
NA TRBJ2-2 NA TRBV6-5 CASSGYREGAGELFF TGTGCCAGCAGCGGCTACAGGGAAGGGGCCGGGGAGCTGTTTTTT
NA TRBJ1-5 NA TRBV25-1 CASSEETGDNQPQHF TGTGCCAGCAGTGAAGAGACAGGAGACAATCAGCCCCAGCATTTT
NA TRBJ2-2 NA TRBV7-7 CASRRQEAGELFF TGTGCTAGCAGGAGGCAGGAGGCCGGGGAGCTGTTTTTT
NA TRBJ2-5 NA TRBV4-3 CASSQGVRGRETQYF TGCGCCAGCAGCCAAGGGGTGCGGGGTCGGGAGACCCAGTACTTC
NA TRBJ2-3 TRBD2 TRBV4-2 CASSHPLAGGTDTQYF TGTGCCAGCAGCCACCCACTAGCGGGCGGCACAGATACGCAGTATTTT
NA TRBJ2-3 TRBD2 TRBV7-9 CASTPNREGFSDTQYF TGTGCCAGCACCCCAAATCGGGAGGGATTTTCAGATACGCAGTATTTT
NA TRBJ2-7 NA TRBV6-5 CASSYSQEGEQYF TGTGCCAGCAGTTACTCGCAGGAGGGCGAGCAGTACTTC
NA TRBJ1-1 NA TRBV28 CASSLYLGTEAFF TGTGCCAGCAGTTTATATCTGGGGACTGAAGCTTTCTTT
NA TRBJ1-4 TRBD1 TRBV19 CASSIGDRGVGKLFF TGTGCCAGTAGTATTGGCGACAGGGGAGTAGGAAAACTGTTTTTT
NA TRBJ2-7 NA TRBV5-5 CASSKRTDPYEQYF TGTGCCAGCAGCAAACGGACAGATCCCTACGAGCAGTACTTC
NA TRBJ1-2 TRBD1 TRBV6-5 CASTSGGLGNYGYTF TGTGCCAGCACCTCAGGGGGCTTAGGAAACTATGGCTACACCTTC
NA TRBJ1-1 NA TRBV7-2 CASSEWLQNTEAFF TGTGCCAGCAGCGAGTGGTTGCAGAACACTGAAGCTTTCTTT
NA TRBJ1-6 TRBD1 TRBV7-2 CASRTDRGDNSPLHF TGTGCCAGCAGAACGGACAGGGGGGATAATTCACCCCTCCACTTT
NA TRBJ1-1 NA TRBV5-1 CASSFTAVMNTEAFF TGCGCCAGCAGCTTCACCGCAGTTATGAACACTGAAGCTTTCTTT
NA TRBJ1-6 TRBD1 TRBV2 CASSEEAGGLPLHF TGTGCCAGCAGTGAAGAGGCAGGGGGATTACCCCTCCACTTT
once TRBJ2-5 NA TRBV15 CATSRVEGGARETQYF TGTGCCACCAGCAGAGTCGAGGGCGGGGCTCGGGAGACCCAGTACTTC
once TRBJ1-1 NA TRBV5-6 CASSLADTEAFF TGTGCCAGCAGCTTAGCAGACACTGAAGCTTTCTTT
NA TRBJ2-1 NA TRBV19 CASMGLAKNEQFF TGTGCCAGTATGGGGCTAGCCAAGAATGAGCAGTTCTTC
NA TRBJ2-2 NA TRBV7-9 CASSLVQGTGELFF TGTGCCAGCAGCTTAGTACAGGGCACCGGGGAGCTGTTTTTT
NA TRBJ1-5 TRBD1 TRBV19 CASSLWTGMGRNNQPQHF TGTGCCAGTAGTCTCTGGACAGGGATGGGCCGAAACAATCAGCCCCAGCATTTT
once TRBJ2-1 NA TRBV9 CASSEAAAGDEQFF TGTGCCAGCAGCGAGGCGGCAGCAGGGGATGAGCAGTTCTTC
NA TRBJ1-2 NA TRBV6-5 CASNIWGRDYGYTF TGTGCCAGCAATATATGGGGCAGGGACTATGGCTACACCTTC